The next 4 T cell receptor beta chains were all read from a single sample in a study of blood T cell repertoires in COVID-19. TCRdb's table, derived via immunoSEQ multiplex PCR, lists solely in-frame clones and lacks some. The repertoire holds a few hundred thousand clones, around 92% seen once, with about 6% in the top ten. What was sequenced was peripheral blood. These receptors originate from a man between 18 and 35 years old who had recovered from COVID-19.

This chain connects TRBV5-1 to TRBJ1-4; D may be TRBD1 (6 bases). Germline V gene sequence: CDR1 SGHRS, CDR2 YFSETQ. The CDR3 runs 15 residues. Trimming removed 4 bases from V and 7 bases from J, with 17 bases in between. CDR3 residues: CASSRNTGFGEKLFF. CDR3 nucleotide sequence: TGCGCCAGCAGCCGTAATACAGGGTTCGGTGAAAAACTGTTTTTT.

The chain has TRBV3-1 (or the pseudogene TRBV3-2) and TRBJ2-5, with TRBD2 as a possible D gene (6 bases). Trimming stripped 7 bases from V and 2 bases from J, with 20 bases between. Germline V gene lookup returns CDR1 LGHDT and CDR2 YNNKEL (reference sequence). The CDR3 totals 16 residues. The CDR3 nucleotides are TGTGCCAGCATCCCACCTCCGGGACTCCAGCAAGAGACCCAGTACTTC. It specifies CASIPPPGLQQETQYF.

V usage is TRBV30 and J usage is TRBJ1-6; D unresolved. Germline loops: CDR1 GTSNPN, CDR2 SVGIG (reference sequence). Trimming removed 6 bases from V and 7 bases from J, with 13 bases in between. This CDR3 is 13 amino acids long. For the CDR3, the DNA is TGTGCCTGTCGAGGCCTACTGAATTCACCCCTCCACTTT. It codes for CACRGLLNSPLHF.

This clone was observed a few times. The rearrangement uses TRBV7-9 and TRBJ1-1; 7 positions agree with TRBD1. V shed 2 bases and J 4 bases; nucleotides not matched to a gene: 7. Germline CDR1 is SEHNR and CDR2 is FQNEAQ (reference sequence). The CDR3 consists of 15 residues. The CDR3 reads CASSLSPQGGTEAFF. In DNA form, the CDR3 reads TGTGCCAGCAGCTTATCCCCCCAGGGGGGCACTGAAGCTTTCTTT.